These 15 T cell receptor beta chains were all obtained from the same sample, sequenced in a study of cytomegalovirus exposure and HLA in healthy donors. 60 Vbeta and 13 Jbeta primers were used in PCR. The data were produced by immunoSEQ multiplex PCR, yet TCRdb's version contains in-frame clones alone and is incomplete. Seen here are roughly 120,000 clones, over 55% observed once, and the top ten hold roughly 8.3%. Sequencing used PBMCs. All receptors derive from a man aged 18 to 30 in good health and CMV-seropositive.

The CDR3 DNA sequence: TGTGCCAGCAGCCTACACCACGGGGGCAATGAGCAGTTCTTC. Residues: CASSLHHGGNEQFF. The chain is built from TRBV6-5 and TRBJ2-1, with D possibly TRBD2 on 6 matching bases. The CDR3 consists of 14 residues. Germline V gene sequence: CDR1 MNHEY, CDR2 SVGAGI. Trimming shortened V by 6 bases and J by 6 bases, and 15 bases separated the two germline ends.

In this sample, this clone turned up a few times. This chain links TRBV10-3 with TRBJ2-1, with 9 bases that match TRBD2. The germline gives CDR1 ENHRY, CDR2 SYGVKD. The junction had 10 bases not matched to a gene; V was cut back by 3 bases and J by 4 bases. CDR3 size: 17 residues. The CDR3 here is CAISDYLRGGLYNEQFF. CDR3 sequence (DNA): TGTGCCATCAGTGACTACTTGCGGGGGGGCCTGTACAATGAGCAGTTCTTC.

The chain has TRBV29-1 and TRBJ2-1; 8 nucleotides agree with TRBD2. Trimming cost V 6 bases and J 7 bases; bases outside gene matches: 11. The CDR3 length is 14 residues. Germline V gene data show CDR1 as SQVTM and CDR2 as ANQGSEA. Here the CDR3 reads CSVQTYGTSNEQFF. Here the CDR3 DNA reads TGCAGCGTCCAGACCTATGGGACTAGTAATGAGCAGTTCTTC.

This clone was picked up one time. The rearrangement joins TRBV6-5 to TRBJ2-1; TRBD2 matches at 7 bases. Germline loops: CDR1 MNHEY, CDR2 SVGAGI. V shed 10 bases, J shed 1 base, and the junction held 10 bases outside the gene matches. There are 15 residues in the CDR3. The CDR3 spells CATRVGRGSYNEQFF. The DNA of the CDR3 is TGTGCCACCCGGGTGGGGCGGGGGTCCTACAATGAGCAGTTCTTC.

The rearrangement joins TRBV4-2 to TRBJ2-5, with 10 nucleotides matching TRBD1. This CDR3 is 17 amino acids long. J lost 2 bases, V lost 2 bases, and 8 bases had no gene match. The germline CDR1 and CDR2 sequences are LGHNA and YNFKEQ. CDR3 sequence: CASSQSTGTGVQETQYF. The CDR3 coding sequence is TGTGCCAGCAGCCAAAGTACCGGGACAGGGGTGCAAGAGACCCAGTACTTC.

The rearrangement uses TRBV6-5 and TRBJ1-1; 8 nucleotides align to TRBD1. The germline V gene has CDR1 MNHEY and CDR2 SVGAGI. With 5 bases clipped from V and 7 bases from J, the junction kept 12 bases outside the gene matches. The CDR3 extends over 15 amino acids. CDR3 DNA: TGTGCCAGCAGTCGCTCGCAGGGGGCGAGAGGTGAAGCTTTCTTT. Residues: CASSRSQGARGEAFF.

This clone was seen more than once but under ten times. The rearrangement joins TRBV5-6 to TRBJ2-7; 7 nucleotides align to TRBD1. V lost 2 bases, J lost 4 bases, and 3 bases stayed unmatched. Looked up from germline, CDR1 is SGHDT and CDR2 is YYEEEE. There are 13 residues in the CDR3. In DNA, the CDR3 is TGTGCCAGCAGCTTCGGGACAGCTTACGAGCAGTACTTC. This translates into CASSFGTAYEQYF.

The rearrangement joins TRBV6-5 to TRBJ2-3; TRBD2 matches at 8 bases. This CDR3 is 15 amino acids long. Germline V lookup: CDR1 MNHEY, CDR2 SVGAGI. V lost 6 bases to trimming and J lost 0 bases; unmatched junction nucleotides: 5. DNA for the CDR3: TGTGCCAGCAGACCAGCGGGGGCTAGCACAGATACGCAGTATTTT. It codes for CASRPAGASTDTQYF.

The chain links TRBV7-9 to TRBJ2-5, with D possibly being TRBD1 (5 bases). The CDR3 has 15 amino acids. Germline V lookup: CDR1 SEHNR, CDR2 FQNEAQ (reference sequence). Trimming left V 0 bases short and J 2 bases short, with 10 bases between. CDR3 DNA: TGTGCCAGCAGCTTAGCAGGGGCTTCACAAGAGACCCAGTACTTC. Protein product: CASSLAGASQETQYF.

This chain uses TRBV29-1 with TRBJ1-2, with 7 bases identical to TRBD1. Germline CDR1 reads SQVTM; CDR2 reads ANQGSEA. This CDR3 is 12 amino acids long. The trim removed 4 bases at V and 4 bases at J, leaving 3 bases unmatched. CDR3 sequence (DNA): TGCAGCGTTGGGGGACAGAGCTATGGCTACACCTTC. Protein: CSVGGQSYGYTF.

This sequence joins TRBV27 and TRBJ1-6; tentative D call: TRBD1 (5 bases). CDR3 length: 12 residues. Germline CDR1 reads MNHEY; CDR2 reads SMNVEV (reference sequence). Deletions cut 2 bases from V and 13 bases from J, with 9 bases between. CDR3 amino acids: CASSLVGAPLHF. Here the CDR3 DNA reads TGTGCCAGCAGTTTAGTTGGGGCCCCCCTCCACTTT.

The chain joins TRBV5-8 to TRBJ2-1; the D gene is possibly TRBD1 (6 bases). V gave up 4 bases and J gave up 6 bases, with 20 bases separating them. Germline V CDR1 and CDR2: SGHTS, YDEGEE. The CDR3 is 16 residues long. CDR3 loop: CASSPLKTGASNEQFF. CDR3 DNA: TGTGCCAGCAGCCCCCTTAAGACAGGAGCCTCCAATGAGCAGTTCTTC.

The J gene is TRBJ2-7, the V gene TRBV6-6; D is possibly TRBD2 (6 bases). CDR1 MNHNY and CDR2 SVGAGI come from the germline V gene (reference sequence). V lost 6 bases and J lost 5, with 14 bases in between. The CDR3 extends over 13 amino acids. The CDR3 is CASRQLATHEQYF. DNA for the CDR3: TGTGCCAGCAGGCAACTAGCAACCCACGAGCAGTACTTC.

The V and J genes are TRBV19 and TRBJ2-3, with 10 bases lining up with TRBD2. Germline V gives CDR1 LNHDA, CDR2 SQIVND (reference sequence). The CDR3 contains 14 residues. V shed 7 bases and J 4 bases; nucleotides not matched to a gene: 5. CDR3 residues: CASKGLAEADTQYF. The CDR3 DNA reads as TGTGCCAGTAAAGGACTAGCGGAGGCAGATACGCAGTATTTT.

The J gene is TRBJ2-1, the V gene TRBV6-6, with 7 bases matching TRBD2. The V gene's germline CDR1 is MNHNY and CDR2 SVGAGI (reference sequence). The CDR3 spans 16 residues. The V and J ends lost 0 bases and 9 bases, in that order; junction bases with no gene match: 11. CDR3 DNA sequence: TGTGCCAGCAGTTACTCCGACGGGGGGTTCAAGGGTGAGCAGTTCTTC. This gives the protein CASSYSDGGFKGEQFF.